This T cell receptor beta chain was recorded in a study of graft-versus-host responses after intestinal transplantation. Sequenced by immunoSEQ multiplex PCR; TCRdb stores in-frame clones only, minus some. The table has under 100,000 clones, approximately 94% seen once. In the case of this clone: The antigen remains unidentified.

V was shortened by 1 base and J by 2 bases, with 9 bases between the two germline ends. The germline gives CDR1 LNHDA, CDR2 SQIVND (reference sequence). There are 14 residues in the CDR3. The sample here was unstimulated CD4+ T cells sorted from spleen or lymph node cells, taken before transplant. The TCR was taken from a human donor who was the organ donor for an intestinal transplant. This chain uses TRBV19 with TRBJ2-7, with D perhaps matching TRBD1 (6 bases). In DNA form, the CDR3 reads TGTGCCAGTAGTATAGTCCGGGACACCTACGAGCAGTACTTC. Residues: CASSIVRDTYEQYF.